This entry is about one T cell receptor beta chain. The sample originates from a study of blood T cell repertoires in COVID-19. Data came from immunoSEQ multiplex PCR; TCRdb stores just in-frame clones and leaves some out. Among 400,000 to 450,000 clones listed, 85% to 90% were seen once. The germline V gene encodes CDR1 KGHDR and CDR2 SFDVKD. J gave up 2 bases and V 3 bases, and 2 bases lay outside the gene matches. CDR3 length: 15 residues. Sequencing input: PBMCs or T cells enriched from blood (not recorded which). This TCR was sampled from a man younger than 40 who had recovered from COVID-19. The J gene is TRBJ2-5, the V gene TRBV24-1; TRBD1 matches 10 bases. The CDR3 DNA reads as TGTGCCACCAGTGATCGGGACAGGGGTCAAGAGACCCAGTACTTC. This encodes CATSDRDRGQETQYF.